The T cell receptor (beta chain) described here comes from a study of shared clonotypes between healthy human individuals. Regarding the study as a whole: Four donors held about 5% of naive CD4 clonotypes in common.

As defined, naive CD8 cells were CD45RO-negative and positively selected for CCR7, with terminally differentiated effector memory CD45RA+ cells excluded. Germline-derived CDR1 and CDR2 are LNHDA and SQIVND (reference sequence). The ends were cut back, 8 bases at V and 6 bases at J, with 10 bases in the middle. CDR3 length equals 12 residues. About this clone itself: The antigen is unknown.

Sequenced by immunoSEQ multiplex PCR; TCRdb stores in-frame clones only, minus some. Of around 2.1 million clones detected, 93% appear once; the ten largest clones hold more than 1.5%. The source is a young man in good health. Some clones in this sample may be carry-over from other donors' samples. Sequenced: naive CD8+ T cells from PBMCs. The V and J genes are TRBV19 and TRBJ1-4; the D is unclear. The CDR3 here is CASRRDDEKLFF. The CDR3 region has the DNA TGTGCCAGTCGCCGTGATGATGAAAAACTGTTTTTT.